A single sample gave rise to the 21 T cell receptor beta chains below, sequenced in a study of blood T cell repertoires in COVID-19. Here immunoSEQ multiplex PCR was the method, and the copy in TCRdb shows in-frame clones only, minus some. The top ten clones hold 3% to 3.5% of a sample with some 220,000 clones, 85% to 90% of them seen once. The source material was PBMCs or T cells enriched from blood (not recorded which). The receptors come from a woman aged 18-29 years in a cohort exposed to, infected with or recovered from COVID-19 (not recorded which).

The rearrangement uses TRBV28 and TRBJ1-4; D possibly corresponds to TRBD1 (6 bases). Trimming took 5 bases from V and 4 from J, leaving 14 bases between them. The CDR3 covers 15 residues. Germline values: CDR1 MDHEN, CDR2 SYDVKM. The CDR3 nucleotides read TGTGCCAGCAGTCCTCCCGGGGGGCGTAATGAAAAACTGTTTTTT. It specifies CASSPPGGRNEKLFF.

The rearrangement joins TRBV2 to TRBJ1-2; 9 bases are shared with TRBD1. The germline V gene has CDR1 SNHLY and CDR2 FYNNEI. The CDR3 has 14 amino acids. The V and J ends lost 6 bases and 6 bases, in that order; junction bases with no gene match: 8. The CDR3 DNA follows: TGTGCCAGCAGCGCTGGGACAGGGTTGGATGGCTACACCTTC. As protein: CASSAGTGLDGYTF. Drawing the rest from reference TRBV2 and TRBJ1-2, the complete variable domain is EPEVTQTPSHQVTQMGQEVILRCVPISNHLYFYWYRQILGQKVEFLVSFYNNEISEKSEIFDDQFSVERPDGSNFTLKIRSTKLEDSAMYFCASSAGTGLDGYTFGSGTRLTVV.

This chain joins TRBV4-1 and TRBJ2-4, with D maybe TRBD1 (5 bases). The CDR3 is made up of 15 amino acids. Germline-derived CDR1 and CDR2 are MGHRA and YSYEKL. V shed 0 bases and J shed 9 bases, with 15 bases lying between them. CDR3 protein: CASSQERVTVGIQYF. The CDR3 coding sequence is TGCGCCAGCAGCCAAGAACGTGTGACAGTAGGCATTCAGTACTTC.

The chain uses TRBV5-5 and TRBJ1-5; D gene unclear. Germline loops: CDR1 SGHKS, CDR2 YYEKEE (reference sequence). There are 15 residues in the CDR3. V shed 1 base and J shed 4 bases, with 12 bases lying between them. The CDR3: CASSLRAGSNQPQHF. DNA for the CDR3: TGTGCCAGCAGCTTGCGTGCAGGCAGTAATCAGCCCCAGCATTTT.

V gene TRBV5-1 combines with J gene TRBJ2-5; 8 bases agree with TRBD2. Germline V gives CDR1 SGHRS, CDR2 YFSETQ. The CDR3 is 15 residues long. V lost 0 bases, J lost 5 bases, and 6 bases stayed unmatched. The CDR3: CASSLVAGGAETQYF. CDR3 sequence (DNA): TGCGCCAGCAGCTTGGTTGCGGGGGGTGCGGAGACCCAGTACTTC. The complete variable domain, with remaining parts taken from reference TRBV5-1 and TRBJ2-5, reads KAGVTQTPRYLIKTRGQQVTLSCSPISGHRSVSWYQQTPGQGLQFLFEYFSETQRNKGNFPGRFSGRQFSNSRSEMNVSTLELGDSALYLCASSLVAGGAETQYFGPGTRLLVL.

This rearrangement joins TRBV11-1 to TRBJ2-2; D gene unclear. The CDR3 spans 14 residues. Germline V gives CDR1 SGHAT, CDR2 FQDESV (reference sequence). The V gene lost 5 bases and the J gene lost 4 bases, with 11 bases spanning the gap. CDR3 residues: CASSPVRGTGELFF. The CDR3, as DNA: TGTGCCAGCAGCCCCGTCCGCGGCACCGGGGAGCTGTTTTTT.

The J gene is TRBJ1-3, the V gene TRBV2; weak D call: TRBD1 (5 bases). CDR1 is SNHLY, CDR2 FYNNEI, per germline. The germline V and J ends were trimmed by 7 bases and 9 bases, with 13 bases remaining between them. The CDR3 totals 12 residues. In DNA form, the CDR3 reads TGTGCCAGCATCGACCCGGGGGGCACCATATATTTT. This gives the protein CASIDPGGTIYF. The variable domain in full, with the rest retrieved from reference TRBV2 and TRBJ1-3, is EPEVTQTPSHQVTQMGQEVILRCVPISNHLYFYWYRQILGQKVEFLVSFYNNEISEKSEIFDDQFSVERPDGSNFTLKIRSTKLEDSAMYFCASIDPGGTIYFGEGSWLTVV.

This chain joins TRBV7-8 and TRBJ1-5; D remains ambiguous. V was clipped by 5 bases and J by 4 bases, with 9 bases between them. The CDR3 extends over 13 amino acids. Germline V lookup: CDR1 SGHVS, CDR2 FQNEAQ. CDR3 bases: TGTGCCAGCAGCCCTACCCCAAATCAGCCCCAGCATTTT. Amino acids: CASSPTPNQPQHF.

This rearrangement joins TRBV11-1 to TRBJ2-7; 9 bases fit TRBD1. V was clipped by 3 bases and J by 6 bases; unmatched bases: 12. In germline, CDR1 is SGHAT, CDR2 FQDESV (reference sequence). The CDR3 spans 16 residues. CDR3 bases: TGTGCCAGCAGCTTCGAGGGGGGACAGGGTGTCAGCGAGCAGTACTTC. Its protein product is CASSFEGGQGVSEQYF.

V usage is TRBV14 and J usage is TRBJ2-1; D is possibly TRBD1 (6 bases). In germline, CDR1 is SGHDN, CDR2 FVKESK. Trimming cost V 4 bases and J 4 bases, with 17 bases left between them. There are 16 residues in the CDR3. The DNA of the CDR3 is TGTGCCAGCAGCCCAAGGTGGGGGCCCGGATACAATGAGCAGTTCTTC. It is translated as CASSPRWGPGYNEQFF.

The count of this clone is one. This chain links TRBV5-1 with TRBJ1-2; 7 nucleotides line up with TRBD1. V trimming: 3 bases; J trimming: 6 bases; junction bases outside the gene matches: 5. This CDR3 is 13 amino acids long. The germline V gene has CDR1 SGHRS and CDR2 YFSETQ. This CDR3 reads CASSSGGGDGYTF. CDR3 nucleotide sequence: TGCGCCAGCAGCTCTGGAGGGGGCGATGGCTACACCTTC.

The rearrangement links TRBV2 to TRBJ2-1; 7 bases are shared with TRBD1. Per the germline V gene, CDR1 is SNHLY and CDR2 is FYNNEI. The CDR3 has 13 residues. Trimming cost V 5 bases and J 3 bases; bases outside gene matches: 1. The CDR3, as DNA: TGTGCCAGCAGTCGGGACAGCTACAATGAGCAGTTCTTC. It specifies CASSRDSYNEQFF.

The chain employs TRBV21-1 and TRBJ2-5; TRBD2, the D gene given by the table, was not confirmed from the DNA. TRBV21-1 is a listed pseudogene. The CDR3 is made up of 15 amino acids. CDR3 in DNA: TGTGCCAGCAGCAATCGAGGAGAGTATCGGGAGACCCAGTACTTC. Residues: CASSNRGEYRETQYF.

This clone showed up just once. J is TRBJ2-1 and V is TRBV3-1 (or the pseudogene TRBV3-2); D is undetermined. The CDR3 loop spans 13 amino acids. Trimming took off 2 bases at V and 5 bases at J, with 7 bases between the two ends. Germline values: CDR1 LGHDT, CDR2 YNNKEL (reference sequence). The CDR3 is CASSQLPDNEQFF. The CDR3 DNA is TGTGCCAGCAGCCAACTCCCCGACAATGAGCAGTTCTTC.

V gene TRBV9 combines with J gene TRBJ1-1; TRBD1 might be the D (5 bases). This CDR3 has 13 residues. V was shortened by 4 bases and J by 3 bases, with 10 bases between the two germline ends. Looked up from germline, CDR1 is SGDLS and CDR2 is YYNGEE. CDR3 sequence (DNA): TGTGCCAGCAGCTTCAGGGTCGACACTGAAGCTTTCTTT. Residues: CASSFRVDTEAFF.

CDR3 sequence: CASSDRPLSGNTIYF. DNA for the CDR3: TGCGCCAGCAGTGACAGGCCCCTCTCTGGAAACACCATATATTTT. The chain joins TRBV10-2 to TRBJ1-3; D is undetermined. Germline values: CDR1 WSHSY, CDR2 SAAADI. CDR3 size: 15 residues. V lost 3 bases to trimming and J lost 0 bases, with 9 bases between them.

The chain recombines TRBV2 with TRBJ1-5; D unclear. V lost 7 bases and J lost 3, with 7 bases in between. The CDR3 covers 12 residues. Germline loops: CDR1 SNHLY, CDR2 FYNNEI. The CDR3 sequence is CASTQYNQPQHF. Written as DNA, the CDR3 is TGTGCCAGCACACAGTACAATCAGCCCCAGCATTTT.

The chain carries TRBV30 and TRBJ2-2, with TRBD2 as a possible D gene (6 bases). CDR3 length: 16 residues. The V gene lost 0 bases and the J gene lost 0 bases, with 11 bases spanning the gap. Germline loops: CDR1 GTSNPN, CDR2 SVGIG (reference sequence). DNA for the CDR3: TGTGCCTGGAGTGTACCCGGGAGCACGAACACCGGGGAGCTGTTTTTT. Translation: CAWSVPGSTNTGELFF.

This clone has just a few counts. The chain has TRBV5-6 and TRBJ2-3; 10 bases fit TRBD2. The CDR3 has 16 amino acids. Germline trimming cut 3 bases from V and 5 bases from J; bases unmatched to any gene: 9. Per germline, CDR1 SGHDT and CDR2 YYEEEE. The CDR3 nucleotides read TGTGCCAGCAGCTCACGGACTAGCGGCCCCGGAGATACGCAGTATTTT. Amino acid sequence: CASSSRTSGPGDTQYF.

The J gene is TRBJ2-7, the V gene TRBV28; D unclear. The CDR3 loop spans 15 amino acids. Between the trimmed V and J ends, which lost 1 base and 1 base, there was a span of 11 bases. CDR1 is MDHEN, CDR2 SYDVKM, per germline. This CDR3 is CASSLSTGFSYEQYF. The CDR3 DNA reads as TGTGCCAGCAGTTTATCAACGGGTTTTTCCTACGAGCAGTACTTC.

This clone was seen a handful of times. This chain connects TRBV7-6 to TRBJ2-7; 8 bases line up with TRBD1. The CDR3 loop spans 13 amino acids. Germline V gene data show CDR1 as SGHVS and CDR2 as FNYEAQ. J was trimmed by 6 bases and V by 6 bases; bases with no gene match: 7. CDR3 loop: CASSIQQGGEQYF. CDR3 nucleotides: TGTGCCAGCAGTATACAACAGGGGGGCGAGCAGTACTTC.